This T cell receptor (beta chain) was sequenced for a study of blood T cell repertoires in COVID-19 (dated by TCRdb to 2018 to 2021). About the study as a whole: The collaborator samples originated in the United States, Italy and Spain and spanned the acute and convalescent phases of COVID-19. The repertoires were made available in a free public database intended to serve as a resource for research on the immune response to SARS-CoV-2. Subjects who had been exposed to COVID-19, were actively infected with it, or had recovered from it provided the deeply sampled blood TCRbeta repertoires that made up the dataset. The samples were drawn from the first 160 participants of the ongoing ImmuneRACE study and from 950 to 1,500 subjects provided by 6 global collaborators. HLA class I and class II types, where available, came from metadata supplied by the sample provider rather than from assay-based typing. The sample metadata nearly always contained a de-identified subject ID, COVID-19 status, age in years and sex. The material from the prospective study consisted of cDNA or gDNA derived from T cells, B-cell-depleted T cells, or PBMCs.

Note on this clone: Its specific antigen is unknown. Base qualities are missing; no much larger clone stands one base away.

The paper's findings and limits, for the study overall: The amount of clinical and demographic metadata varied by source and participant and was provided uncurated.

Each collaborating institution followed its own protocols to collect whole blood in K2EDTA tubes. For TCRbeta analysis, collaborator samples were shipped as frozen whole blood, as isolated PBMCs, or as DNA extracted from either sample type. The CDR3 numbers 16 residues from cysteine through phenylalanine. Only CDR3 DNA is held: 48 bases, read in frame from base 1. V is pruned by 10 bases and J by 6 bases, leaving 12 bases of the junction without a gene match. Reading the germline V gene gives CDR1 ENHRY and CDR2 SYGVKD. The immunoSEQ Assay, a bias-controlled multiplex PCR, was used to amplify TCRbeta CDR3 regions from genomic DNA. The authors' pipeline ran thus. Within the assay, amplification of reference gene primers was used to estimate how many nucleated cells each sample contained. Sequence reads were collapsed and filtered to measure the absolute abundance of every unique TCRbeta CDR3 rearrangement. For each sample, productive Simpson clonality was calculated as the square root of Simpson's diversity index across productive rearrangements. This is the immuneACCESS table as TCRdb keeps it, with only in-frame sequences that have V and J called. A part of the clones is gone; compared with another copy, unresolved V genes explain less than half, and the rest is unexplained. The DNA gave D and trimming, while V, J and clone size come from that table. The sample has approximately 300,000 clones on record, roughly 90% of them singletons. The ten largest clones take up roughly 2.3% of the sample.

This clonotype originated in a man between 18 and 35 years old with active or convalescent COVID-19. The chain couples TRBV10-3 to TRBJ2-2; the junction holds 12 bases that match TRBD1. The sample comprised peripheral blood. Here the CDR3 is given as CASTGTGGAGAGELFF. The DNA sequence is TGTGCCAGTACCGGGACAGGGGGCGCAGGGGCCGGGGAGCTGTTTTTT.